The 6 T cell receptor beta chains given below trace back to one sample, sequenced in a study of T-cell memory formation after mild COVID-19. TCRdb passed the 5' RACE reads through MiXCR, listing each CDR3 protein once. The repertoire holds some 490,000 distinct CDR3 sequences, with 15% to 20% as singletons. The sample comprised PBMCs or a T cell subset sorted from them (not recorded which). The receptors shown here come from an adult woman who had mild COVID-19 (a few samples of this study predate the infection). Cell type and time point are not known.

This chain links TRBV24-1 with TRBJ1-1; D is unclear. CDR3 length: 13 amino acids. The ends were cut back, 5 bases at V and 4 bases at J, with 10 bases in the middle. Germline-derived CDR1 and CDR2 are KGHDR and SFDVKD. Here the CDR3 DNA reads TGTGCCACCAGTGCTGGTAGCGGCACTGAAGCTTTCTTT. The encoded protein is CATSAGSGTEAFF.

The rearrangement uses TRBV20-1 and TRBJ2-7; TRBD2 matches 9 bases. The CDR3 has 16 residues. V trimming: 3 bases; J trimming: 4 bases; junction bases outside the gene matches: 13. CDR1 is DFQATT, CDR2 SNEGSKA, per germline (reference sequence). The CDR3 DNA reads TGCAGTGCTAGGAAGACTTTCCTGACTAGCGGATACGAGCAGTACTTC. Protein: CSARKTFLTSGYEQYF.

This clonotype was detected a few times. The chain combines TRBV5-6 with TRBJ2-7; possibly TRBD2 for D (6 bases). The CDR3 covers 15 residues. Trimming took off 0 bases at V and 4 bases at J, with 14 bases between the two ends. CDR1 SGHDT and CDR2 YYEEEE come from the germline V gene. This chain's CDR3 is CASSLGTNPVYEQYF. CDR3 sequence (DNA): TGTGCCAGCAGCTTGGGGACTAATCCAGTTTACGAGCAGTACTTC.

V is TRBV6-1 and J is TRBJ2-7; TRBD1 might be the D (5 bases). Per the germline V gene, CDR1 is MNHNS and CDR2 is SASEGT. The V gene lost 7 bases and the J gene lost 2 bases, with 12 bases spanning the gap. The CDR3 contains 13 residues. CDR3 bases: TGTGCCAGCACGCAGGGCGCTACCTACGAGCAGTACTTC. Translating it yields CASTQGATYEQYF.

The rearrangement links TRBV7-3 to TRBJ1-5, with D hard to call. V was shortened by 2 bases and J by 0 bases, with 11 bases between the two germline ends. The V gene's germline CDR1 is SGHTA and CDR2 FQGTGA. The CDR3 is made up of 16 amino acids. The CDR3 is CASSLGGRSSNQPQHF. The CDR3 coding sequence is TGTGCCAGCAGCTTAGGCGGCAGGAGTAGCAATCAGCCCCAGCATTTT.

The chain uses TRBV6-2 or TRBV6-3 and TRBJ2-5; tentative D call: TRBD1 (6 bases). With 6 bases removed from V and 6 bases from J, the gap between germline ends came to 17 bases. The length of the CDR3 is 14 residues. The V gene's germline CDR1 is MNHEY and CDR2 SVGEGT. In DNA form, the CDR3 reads TGTGCCAGCAGAGAGACAGGACTTTTTCAGACCCAGTACTTC. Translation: CASRETGLFQTQYF.